The entry that follows covers one T cell receptor beta chain sequence. Its antigen remains unknown. Donors were drawn from the approximately 110-subject validation cohort, separate from the approximately 700-subject first cohort. Profiling relied on immunoSEQ multiplex PCR, and the TCRdb table lists in-frame clones only, not all of them. The top ten clones hold around 0.88% of a sample with under 400,000 clones, approximately 86% of them seen once. This sample was included in a study of cytomegalovirus exposure and HLA in healthy donors. Notes on the study in general: Cytomegalovirus status, reportedly, was diagnosed with high specificity and sensitivity by the classifier. The study labeled 150 or so TCR beta chains cytomegalovirus-associated. A few of the chains that were CMV-associated were confirmed in vitro to be specific for CMV antigens.

Trimming cost V 3 bases and J 4 bases, with 12 bases left between them. Per the germline V gene, CDR1 is MNHEY and CDR2 is SMNVEV (reference sequence). This CDR3 spans 14 amino acids. The sequencing input was PBMCs. J is TRBJ1-1 and V is TRBV27, with D maybe TRBD1 (5 bases). This clonotype was sampled from a young man in good health and CMV-seronegative. This CDR3 reads CASSLQGWITEAFF. CDR3 nucleotides: TGTGCCAGCAGTTTGCAGGGCTGGATCACTGAAGCTTTCTTT.